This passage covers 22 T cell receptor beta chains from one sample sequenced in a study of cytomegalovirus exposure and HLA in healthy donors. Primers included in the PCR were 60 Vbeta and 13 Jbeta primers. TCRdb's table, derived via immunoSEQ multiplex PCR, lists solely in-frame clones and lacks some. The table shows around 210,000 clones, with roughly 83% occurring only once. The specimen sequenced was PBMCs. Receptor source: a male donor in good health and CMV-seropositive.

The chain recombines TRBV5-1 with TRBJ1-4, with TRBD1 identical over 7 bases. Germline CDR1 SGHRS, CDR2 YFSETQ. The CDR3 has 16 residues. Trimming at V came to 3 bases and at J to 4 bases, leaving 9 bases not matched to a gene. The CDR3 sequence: CASSSQLGQVNEKLFF. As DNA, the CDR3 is TGCGCCAGCAGCTCCCAACTTGGACAGGTTAATGAAAAACTGTTTTTT.

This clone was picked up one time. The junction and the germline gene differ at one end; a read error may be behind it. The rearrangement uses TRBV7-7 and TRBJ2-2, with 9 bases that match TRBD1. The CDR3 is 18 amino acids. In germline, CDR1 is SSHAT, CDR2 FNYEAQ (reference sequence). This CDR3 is CASSSIQGAKPNTGELFF. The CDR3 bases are TGTGCTAGCAGCTCCATACAGGGGGCCAAACCAAACACCGGGGAGCTGTTTTTT.

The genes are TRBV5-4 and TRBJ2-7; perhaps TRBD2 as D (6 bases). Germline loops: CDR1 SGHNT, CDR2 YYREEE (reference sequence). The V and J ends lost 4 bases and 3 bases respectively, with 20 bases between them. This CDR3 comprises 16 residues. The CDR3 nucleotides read TGTGCCAGCAGCGGAGGAGAGGGGACGGGGGACTACGAGCAGTACTTC. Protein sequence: CASSGGEGTGDYEQYF. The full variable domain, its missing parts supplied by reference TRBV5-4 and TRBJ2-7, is ETGVTQSPTHLIKTRGQQVTLRCSSQSGHNTVSWYQQALGQGPQFIFQYYREEENGRGNFPPRFSGLQFPNYSSELNVNALELDDSALYLCASSGGEGTGDYEQYFGPGTRLTVT.

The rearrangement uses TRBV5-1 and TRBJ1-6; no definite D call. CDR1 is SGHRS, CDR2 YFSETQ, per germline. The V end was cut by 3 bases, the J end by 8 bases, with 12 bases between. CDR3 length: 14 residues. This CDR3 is CASSSTTRDSPLHF. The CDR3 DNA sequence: TGCGCCAGCAGCTCGACTACGCGAGATTCACCCCTCCACTTT.

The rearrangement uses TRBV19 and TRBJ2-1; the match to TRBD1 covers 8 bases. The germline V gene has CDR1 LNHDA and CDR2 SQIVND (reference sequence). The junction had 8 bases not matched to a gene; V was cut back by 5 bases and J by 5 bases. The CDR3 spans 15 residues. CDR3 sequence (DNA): TGTGCCAGTAGTCTCGGACAGGGACGGAACAATGAGCAGTTCTTC. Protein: CASSLGQGRNNEQFF.

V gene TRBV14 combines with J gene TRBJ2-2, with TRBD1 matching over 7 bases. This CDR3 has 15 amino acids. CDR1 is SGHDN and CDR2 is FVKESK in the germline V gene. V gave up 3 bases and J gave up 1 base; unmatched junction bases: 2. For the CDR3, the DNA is TGTGCCAGCAGCCAGTGGACAGGGAACACCGGGGAGCTGTTTTTT. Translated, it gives CASSQWTGNTGELFF. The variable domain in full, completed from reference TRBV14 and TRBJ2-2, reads EAGVTQFPSHSVIEKGQTVTLRCDPISGHDNLYWYRRVMGKEIKFLLHFVKESKQDESGMPNNRFLAERTGGTYSTLKVQPAELEDSGVYFCASSQWTGNTGELFFGEGSRLTVL.

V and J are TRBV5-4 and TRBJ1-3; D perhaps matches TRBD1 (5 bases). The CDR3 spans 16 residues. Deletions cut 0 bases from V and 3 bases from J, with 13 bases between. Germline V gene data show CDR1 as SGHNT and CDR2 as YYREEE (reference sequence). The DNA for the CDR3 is TGTGCCAGCAGCTTGGCCCCCGGGCAGGGTGGAAACACCATATATTTT. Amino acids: CASSLAPGQGGNTIYF.

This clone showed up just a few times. CDR3 loop: CASGRSGNTIYF. As DNA, the CDR3 is TGTGCCAGCGGCAGGTCTGGAAACACCATATATTTT. The chain is built from TRBV7-2 and TRBJ1-3; unclear D gene. The CDR3 covers 12 residues. The germline gives CDR1 SGHTA, CDR2 FQGNSA. Trimming took off 8 bases at V and 1 base at J, with 6 bases between the two ends.

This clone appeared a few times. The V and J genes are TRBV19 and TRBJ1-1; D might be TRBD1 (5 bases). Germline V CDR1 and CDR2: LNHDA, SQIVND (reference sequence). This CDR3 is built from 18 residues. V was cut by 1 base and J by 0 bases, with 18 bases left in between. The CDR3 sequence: CASSIAAWGEQLNTEAFF. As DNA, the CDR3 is TGTGCCAGTAGTATAGCGGCTTGGGGGGAACAATTGAACACTGAAGCTTTCTTT.

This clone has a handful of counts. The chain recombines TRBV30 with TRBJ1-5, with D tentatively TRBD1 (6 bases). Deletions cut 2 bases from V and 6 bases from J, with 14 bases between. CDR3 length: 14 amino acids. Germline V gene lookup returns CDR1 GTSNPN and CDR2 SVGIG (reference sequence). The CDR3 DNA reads TGTGCCTGGAGTACCACAGGGTTGGGTCAGCCCCAGCATTTT. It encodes CAWSTTGLGQPQHF. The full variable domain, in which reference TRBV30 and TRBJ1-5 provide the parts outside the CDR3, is SQTIHQWPATLVQPVGSPLSLECTVEGTSNPNLYWYRQAAGRGLQLLFYSVGIGQISSEVPQNLSASRPQDRQFILSSKKLLLSDSGFYLCAWSTTGLGQPQHFGDGTRLSIL.

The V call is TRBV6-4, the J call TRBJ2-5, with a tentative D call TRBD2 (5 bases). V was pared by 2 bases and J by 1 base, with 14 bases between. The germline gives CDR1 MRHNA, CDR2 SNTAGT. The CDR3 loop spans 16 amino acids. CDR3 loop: CASSDTMNSGQETQYF. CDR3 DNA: TGTGCCAGCAGTGACACTATGAACAGCGGCCAAGAGACCCAGTACTTC.

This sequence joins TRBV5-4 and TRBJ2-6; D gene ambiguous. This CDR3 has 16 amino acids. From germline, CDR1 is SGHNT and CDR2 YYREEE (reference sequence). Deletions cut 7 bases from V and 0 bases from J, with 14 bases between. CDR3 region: CASAGTLGSGANVLTF. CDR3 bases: TGTGCCAGCGCAGGTACCCTGGGCTCTGGGGCCAACGTCCTGACTTTC.

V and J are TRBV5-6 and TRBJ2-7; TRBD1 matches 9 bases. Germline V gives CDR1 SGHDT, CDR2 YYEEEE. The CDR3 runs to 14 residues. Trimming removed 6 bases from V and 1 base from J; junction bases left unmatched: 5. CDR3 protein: CASTQTGGSYEQYF. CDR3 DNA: TGTGCCAGCACCCAGACAGGGGGGTCCTACGAGCAGTACTTC.

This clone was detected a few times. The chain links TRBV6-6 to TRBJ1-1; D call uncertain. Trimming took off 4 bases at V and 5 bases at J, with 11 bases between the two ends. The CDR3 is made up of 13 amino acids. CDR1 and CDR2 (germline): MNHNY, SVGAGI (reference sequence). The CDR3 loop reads CASSLAGRTEAFF. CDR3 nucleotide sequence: TGTGCCAGCAGTTTGGCGGGAAGGACTGAAGCTTTCTTT.

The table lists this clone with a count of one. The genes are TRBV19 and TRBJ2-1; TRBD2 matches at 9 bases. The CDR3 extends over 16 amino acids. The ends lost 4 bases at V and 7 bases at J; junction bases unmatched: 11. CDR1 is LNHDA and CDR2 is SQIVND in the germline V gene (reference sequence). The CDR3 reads CASSTLGGGAINEQFF. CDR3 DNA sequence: TGTGCCAGTAGTACCCTTGGCGGGGGGGCTATAAATGAGCAGTTCTTC.

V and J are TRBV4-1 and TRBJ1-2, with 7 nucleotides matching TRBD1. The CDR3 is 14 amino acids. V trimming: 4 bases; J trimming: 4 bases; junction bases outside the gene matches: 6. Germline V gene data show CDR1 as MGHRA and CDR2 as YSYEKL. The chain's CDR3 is CASSPPGQSYGYTF. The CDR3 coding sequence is TGCGCCAGCAGCCCTCCGGGACAGTCCTATGGCTACACCTTC.

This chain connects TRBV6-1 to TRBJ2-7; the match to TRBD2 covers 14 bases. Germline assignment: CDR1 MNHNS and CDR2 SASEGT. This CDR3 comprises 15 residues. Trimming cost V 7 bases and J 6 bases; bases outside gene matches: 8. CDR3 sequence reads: CASMRTSGGPSEQYF. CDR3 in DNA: TGTGCCAGCATGAGGACTAGCGGGGGGCCTAGCGAGCAGTACTTC.

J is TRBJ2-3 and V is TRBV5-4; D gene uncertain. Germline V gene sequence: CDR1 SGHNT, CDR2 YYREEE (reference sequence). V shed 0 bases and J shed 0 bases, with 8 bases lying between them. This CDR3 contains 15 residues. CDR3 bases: TGTGCCAGCAGCTTGGCCAAAACTAGCACAGATACGCAGTATTTT. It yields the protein CASSLAKTSTDTQYF.

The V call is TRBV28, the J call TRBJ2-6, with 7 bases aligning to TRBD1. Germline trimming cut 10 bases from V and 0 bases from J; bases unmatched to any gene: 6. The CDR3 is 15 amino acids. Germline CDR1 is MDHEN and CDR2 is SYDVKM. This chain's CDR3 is CAIRDRVSGANVLTF. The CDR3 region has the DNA TGTGCCATTCGTGACAGGGTCTCTGGGGCCAACGTCCTGACTTTC.

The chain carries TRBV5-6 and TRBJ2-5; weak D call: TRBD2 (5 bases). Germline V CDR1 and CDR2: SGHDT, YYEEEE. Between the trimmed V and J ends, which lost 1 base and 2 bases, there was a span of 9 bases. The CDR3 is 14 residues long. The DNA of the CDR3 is TGTGCCAGCAGCTTGACACGCGGGCAAGAGACCCAGTACTTC. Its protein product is CASSLTRGQETQYF. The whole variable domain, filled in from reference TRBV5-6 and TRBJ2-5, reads DAGVTQSPTHLIKTRGQQVTLRCSPKSGHDTVSWYQQALGQGPQFIFQYYEEEERQRGNFPDRFSGHQFPNYSSELNVNALLLGDSALYLCASSLTRGQETQYFGPGTRLLVL.

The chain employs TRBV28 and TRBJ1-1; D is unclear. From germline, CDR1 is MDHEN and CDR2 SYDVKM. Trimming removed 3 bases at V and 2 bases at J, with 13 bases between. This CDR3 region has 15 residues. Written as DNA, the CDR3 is TGTGCCAGCAGTTTGGGCAGCCTCCGTAACACTGAAGCTTTCTTT. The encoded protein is CASSLGSLRNTEAFF.

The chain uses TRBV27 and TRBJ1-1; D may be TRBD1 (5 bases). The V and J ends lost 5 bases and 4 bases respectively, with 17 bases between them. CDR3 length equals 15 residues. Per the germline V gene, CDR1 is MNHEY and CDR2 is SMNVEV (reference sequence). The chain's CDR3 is CASSRDSASATEAFF. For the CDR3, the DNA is TGTGCCAGCAGTAGAGACAGCGCCTCGGCCACTGAAGCTTTCTTT.